The clone carrying this T cell receptor beta chain has a count of ten or more. Its target is unknown. Noted time point: persistent/refractory GD, antithyroid drugs over 5 years with positive TRAb. Following extraction of RNA from PBMCs, that RNA was used to make the TCR library. Criteria from the American Thyroid Association guidelines were applied to diagnose Graves' disease. CDR3 regions were amplified by Arm-PCR using iRepertoire HTBI primers to build TCR beta libraries. TCRdb reprocessed the multiplex PCR reads with MiXCR, giving one entry per CDR3 protein. The data show 350,000 to 500,000 distinct CDR3 sequences, about 21% seen once. This sample is part of a study of regulatory T cells in long-lasting Graves disease. Study observations and caveats: Persistent disease was characterized by preferential usage of TRBV28, TRBJ1-2 and TRBJ2-5. The TCR repertoire of persistent Graves' patients was less diverse than that of newly diagnosed ones.

CDR3 size: 14 residues. V lost 6 bases to trimming and J lost 5 bases; unmatched junction nucleotides: 6. Germline V gene sequence: CDR1 MNHEY, CDR2 SVGEGT. The input for sequencing was peripheral blood mononuclear cells (PBMCs), taken when the disease was refractory, from a patient treated with antithyroid drugs. This receptor was obtained from a female donor with Graves disease. V and J are TRBV6-2 or TRBV6-3 and TRBJ1-5; 8 nucleotides agree with TRBD1. The DNA of the CDR3 is TGTGCCAGCAGCCCCGGGACAGGATATCAGCCCCAGCATTTT. Encoded protein: CASSPGTGYQPQHF.